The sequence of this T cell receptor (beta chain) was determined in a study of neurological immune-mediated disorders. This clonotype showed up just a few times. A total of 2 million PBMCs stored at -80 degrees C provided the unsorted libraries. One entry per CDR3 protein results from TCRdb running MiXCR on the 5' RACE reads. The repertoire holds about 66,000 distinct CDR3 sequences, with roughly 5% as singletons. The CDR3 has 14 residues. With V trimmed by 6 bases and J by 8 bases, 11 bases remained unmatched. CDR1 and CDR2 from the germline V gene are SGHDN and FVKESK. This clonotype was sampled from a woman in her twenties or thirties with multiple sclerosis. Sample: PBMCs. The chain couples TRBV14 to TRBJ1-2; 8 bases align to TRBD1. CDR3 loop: CASSYGQGVGGYTF. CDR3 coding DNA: TGTGCCAGCAGTTACGGACAGGGAGTGGGGGGCTACACCTTC.